The sample holds one count of the clone carrying this TCR beta chain. With 60 Vbeta and 13 Jbeta primers, the PCR was carried out. Measured with immunoSEQ multiplex PCR; TCRdb has only the in-frame clones, and not every one. The table records roughly 120,000 clones, around 81% of them present only once. The record originates from a study of cytomegalovirus exposure and HLA in healthy donors. Germline CDR1 is MNHNS and CDR2 is SASEGT. Trimming shortened V by 4 bases and J by 10 bases, and 16 bases separated the two germline ends. The CDR3 covers 13 residues. The chain links TRBV6-1 to TRBJ1-1; maybe TRBD1 (5 bases). Sequencing input: PBMCs. This sequence originates from a young woman in good health and CMV-seronegative. The CDR3 coding sequence is TGTGCCAGCAGTGGGGGGGGAGTTTTTACAGCTTTCTTT. Its translation: CASSGGGVFTAFF.